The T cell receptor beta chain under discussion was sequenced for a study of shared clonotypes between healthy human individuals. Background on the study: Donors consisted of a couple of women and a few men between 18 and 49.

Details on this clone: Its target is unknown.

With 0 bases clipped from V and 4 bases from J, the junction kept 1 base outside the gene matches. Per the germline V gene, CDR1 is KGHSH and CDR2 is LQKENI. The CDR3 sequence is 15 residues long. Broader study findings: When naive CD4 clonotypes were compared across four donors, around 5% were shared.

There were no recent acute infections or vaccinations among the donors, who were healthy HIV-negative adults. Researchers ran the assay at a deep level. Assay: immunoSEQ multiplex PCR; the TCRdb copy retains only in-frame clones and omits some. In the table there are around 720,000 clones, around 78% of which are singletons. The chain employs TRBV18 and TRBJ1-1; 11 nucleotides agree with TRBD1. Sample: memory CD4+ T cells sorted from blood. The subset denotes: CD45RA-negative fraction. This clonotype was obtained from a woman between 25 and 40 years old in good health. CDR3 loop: CASSPPGQGVTEAFF. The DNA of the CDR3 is TGTGCCAGCTCACCACCGGGACAGGGGGTCACTGAAGCTTTCTTT. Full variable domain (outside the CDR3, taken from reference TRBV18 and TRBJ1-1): NAGVMQNPRHLVRRRGQEARLRCSPMKGHSHVYWYRQLPEEGLKFMVYLQKENIIDESGMPKERFSAEFPKEGPSILRIQQVVRGDSAAYFCASSPPGQGVTEAFFGQGTRLTVV.